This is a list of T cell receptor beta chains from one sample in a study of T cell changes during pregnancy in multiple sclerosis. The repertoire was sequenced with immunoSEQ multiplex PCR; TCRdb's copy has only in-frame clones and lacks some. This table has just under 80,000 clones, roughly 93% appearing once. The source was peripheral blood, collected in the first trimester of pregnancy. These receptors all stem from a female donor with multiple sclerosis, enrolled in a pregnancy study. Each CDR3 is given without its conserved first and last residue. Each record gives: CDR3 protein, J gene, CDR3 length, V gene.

GARRAGGLYNEQF	TRBJ2-1	13	TRBV29-1
ASSQVIAGFNEKLF	TRBJ1-4	14	TRBV4-1
ASSSLTGTGNQPQH	TRBJ1-5	14	TRBV19
ASSLAISGGADTQY	TRBJ2-3	14	TRBV7-9
ASSLSSVGGNTQY	TRBJ2-3	13	TRBV7-2
AWEAGVRDTQY	TRBJ2-3	11	TRBV30
ASSSGGNTEAF	TRBJ1-1	11	TRBV6-5
ASRVSGGEDIQY	TRBJ2-4	12	TRBV6-6
ASRPLANTGELF	TRBJ2-2	12	TRBV27
ASSQEPDGELF	TRBJ2-2	11	TRBV4-3
ASAPPTGGGTYEQY	TRBJ2-7	14	TRBV12-5
ASSSTGEAGELF	TRBJ2-2	12	TRBV7-6
ASSVTGGGYT	TRBJ1-2	10	TRBV9
ATRRGSGYNEQF	TRBJ2-1	12	TRBV27
ASSLRGLSYEQY	TRBJ2-7	12	TRBV7-2
SVGGQGAVYEQY	TRBJ2-7	12	TRBV29-1
GLSGGQEAF	TRBJ1-1	9	TRBV20-1
ASSQDPYSSDTQY	TRBJ2-3	13	TRBV4-2
ASSRDRGRSSPLH	TRBJ1-6	13	TRBV19
ASSGGQAQAF	TRBJ1-1	10	TRBV9
AWSHGNTIY	TRBJ1-3	9	TRBV30
ASSQADRRTGELF	TRBJ2-2	13	TRBV14
AWTTGWDTEAF	TRBJ1-1	11	TRBV30
ASGRRDRNTGELF	TRBJ2-2	13	TRBV28
ASKGQGRTAEQY	TRBJ2-7	12	TRBV2
ASSVEQGGYEQY	TRBJ2-7	12	TRBV9
ASTTLGGPRKPKNIQY	TRBJ2-4	16	TRBV14
ASSWGQVGNTGELF	TRBJ2-2	14	TRBV7-2
ASSQDTGFGNTIY	TRBJ1-3	13	TRBV14
ASSYPNTEAF	TRBJ1-1	10	TRBV5-1
ASSARKRGRGTNNEQF	TRBJ2-1	16	TRBV21-1
ASSLFGTSGTDTQY	TRBJ2-3	14	TRBV27
ASSARGNSYNEQF	TRBJ2-1	13	TRBV7-8
ASSLDRLGGRSGELF	TRBJ2-2	15	TRBV11-2
ASREDSSYNEQF	TRBJ2-1	12	TRBV2
ASSEARGQETQY	TRBJ2-5	12	TRBV2
ASSLSAPATNEKLF	TRBJ1-4	14	TRBV27
ASSLSGTGNTEAF	TRBJ1-1	13	TRBV7-3
ASSLTVDNSPLH	TRBJ1-6	12	TRBV2